This TCR beta chain is drawn from a study of cytomegalovirus exposure and HLA in healthy donors. About the study: In a later analysis, it was reported that the roughly 130 validation repertoires had been produced on the same platform as the roughly 700 repertoires belonging to the first cohort.

Profiling relied on immunoSEQ multiplex PCR, and the TCRdb table lists in-frame clones only, not all of them. Among about 74,000 clones listed, about 93% were seen once. For this clone: Its antigen is undetermined.

Study-level points and caveats: It was about 150 TCR beta chains that were listed as cytomegalovirus-associated. Diagnosis of cytomegalovirus status made by the classifier reportedly showed high specificity and sensitivity. Three CMV-associated chains were confirmed in vitro to be specific for CMV antigens.

With V trimmed by 2 bases and J by 3 bases, 1 base remained unmatched. This CDR3 has 15 amino acids. The germline V gene has CDR1 MNHEY and CDR2 SMNVEV (reference sequence). Sequencing was done on a sample of PBMCs. The chain carries TRBV27 and TRBJ2-3; 11 bases match TRBD2. This TCR was recovered from a woman aged 18-30 years in good health and CMV-seropositive. The DNA of the CDR3 is TGTGCCAGCAGTTTACCTAGCGGGGGGACAGATACGCAGTATTTT. It yields the protein CASSLPSGGTDTQYF.